The 14 T cell receptor beta chains below all came from one sample that was sequenced in a study of shared clonotypes between healthy human individuals. Some clones are missing from TCRdb's copy, which holds only in-frame ones; the method was immunoSEQ multiplex PCR. The sample holds roughly 1,800,000 clones, over 85% seen once. CD45RO-negative, CCR7-selected cells formed the naive CD8 fraction, which excluded terminally differentiated effector memory CD45RA+ cells. Sequencing input: naive CD8+ T cells sorted from blood. The receptors originated from a man younger than 35 in good health.

The rearrangement joins TRBV4-1 to TRBJ1-6, with a weak D call TRBD1 (6 bases). In germline, CDR1 is MGHRA, CDR2 YSYEKL. V lost 0 bases, J lost 6 bases, and 15 bases lay in between. CDR3 length equals 17 residues. CDR3 bases: TGCGCCAGCAGCCAAGAAACAGGGACCCTAAGTAATTCACCCCTCCACTTT. It codes for CASSQETGTLSNSPLHF.

The J gene is TRBJ2-7, the V gene TRBV19; TRBD1 matches at 11 bases. CDR3 length equals 15 residues. CDR1 is LNHDA and CDR2 is SQIVND in the germline V gene (reference sequence). Losses at the gene ends were 4 bases for V and 2 bases for J; bases not matched to a gene: 4. CDR3 residues: CASSNGQGATYEQYF. For the CDR3, the DNA is TGTGCCAGTAGTAACGGACAGGGGGCAACCTACGAGCAGTACTTC.

The rearrangement links TRBV7-9 to TRBJ2-3; no definite D call. Germline V gene sequence: CDR1 SEHNR, CDR2 FQNEAQ (reference sequence). There are 12 residues in the CDR3. The DNA of the CDR3 is TGTGCTGTACGCCATTTCACAGATACGCAGTATTTT. It is translated as CAVRHFTDTQYF.

The V and J genes are TRBV6-9 and TRBJ2-7; D gene unclear. This CDR3 spans 13 amino acids. Looked up from germline, CDR1 is MNHGY and CDR2 is SVAAGI. Trimming took off 6 bases at V and 2 bases at J, with 11 bases between the two ends. CDR3 loop: CASRGFPTYEQYF. In DNA, the CDR3 is TGTGCCAGCAGGGGATTTCCCACCTACGAGCAGTACTTC.

Points on this clone: Other DNA sequences of this sample code for an identical CDR3. The chain joins TRBV29-1 to TRBJ2-7; either TRBD1 or TRBD2 may supply D (5 bases each). The germline V and J ends were trimmed by 4 bases and 0 bases, with 10 bases remaining between them. Per the germline V gene, CDR1 is SQVTM and CDR2 is ANQGSEA. CDR3 size: 13 residues. Here the CDR3 reads CSVVGDSSYEQYF. In nucleotides, the CDR3 is TGCAGCGTTGTGGGGGATAGCTCCTACGAGCAGTACTTC.

The chain has TRBV6-5 and TRBJ1-2; D uncertain. CDR1 and CDR2 (germline): MNHEY, SVGAGI. This CDR3 comprises 12 residues. Trimming removed 8 bases at V and 4 bases at J, with 11 bases between. The CDR3 loop reads CASAKGGYGYTF. CDR3 nucleotide sequence: TGTGCCAGCGCAAAAGGTGGCTATGGCTACACCTTC.

V is TRBV27 and J is TRBJ2-7; 12 bases map to TRBD2. J lost 1 base, V lost 8 bases, and 6 bases had no gene match. This CDR3 is built from 15 residues. The germline V gene encodes CDR1 MNHEY and CDR2 SMNVEV (reference sequence). The CDR3 reads CASQLAGGESYEQYF. The CDR3 DNA follows: TGTGCCAGCCAACTAGCGGGGGGCGAATCCTACGAGCAGTACTTC.

The chain couples TRBV7-9 to TRBJ1-4; D call uncertain. CDR1 and CDR2 (germline): SEHNR, FQNEAQ (reference sequence). V gave up 5 bases and J gave up 3 bases, with 19 bases separating them. The CDR3 runs 17 residues. The CDR3 DNA is TGTGCCAGCAGCCTCGCGGACGGAGGCGACGCTAATGAAAAACTGTTTTTT. It encodes CASSLADGGDANEKLFF.

This chain connects TRBV9 to TRBJ1-6; possible D gene TRBD1, 5 bases. The germline gives CDR1 SGDLS, CDR2 YYNGEE. Trimming shortened V by 4 bases and J by 7 bases, and 15 bases separated the two germline ends. CDR3 length: 15 amino acids. CDR3 coding DNA: TGTGCCAGCAGCTCCGCGGGACTCTCGAATTCACCCCTCCACTTT. Translation gives CASSSAGLSNSPLHF.

The chain uses TRBV7-6 and TRBJ2-7, with D maybe TRBD1 (5 bases). Germline V gene data show CDR1 as SGHVS and CDR2 as FNYEAQ. This CDR3 has 16 residues. V gave up 1 base and J gave up 0 bases, with 13 bases separating them. The CDR3 coding sequence is TGTGCCAGCAGCTTAGACGGCAGGGTAAGCTCCTACGAGCAGTACTTC. It encodes CASSLDGRVSSYEQYF.

The count of this clone is one. The V call is TRBV15, the J call TRBJ2-1; 10 nucleotides align to TRBD2. The V and J ends lost 4 bases and 9 bases, in that order; junction bases with no gene match: 9. Germline V gene data show CDR1 as LNHNV and CDR2 as YYDKDF (reference sequence). The CDR3 is made up of 15 amino acids. This CDR3 reads CATSTPSGRYGEQFF. CDR3 sequence (DNA): TGTGCCACCAGCACGCCTAGCGGGAGATACGGTGAGCAGTTCTTC.

About this clone itself: The same CDR3 arises from other DNA sequences in this sample as well. The V call is TRBV28, the J call TRBJ2-7, with D possibly matching TRBD2 (5 bases). This CDR3 spans 13 amino acids. Germline CDR1 reads MDHEN; CDR2 reads SYDVKM. Trimming removed 3 bases from V and 0 bases from J, with 6 bases in between. CDR3 DNA sequence: TGTGCCAGCAGTTTGCGGGTCTCCTACGAGCAGTACTTC. Translation: CASSLRVSYEQYF.

Comment on this clone: Additional DNA sequences in this sample encode the identical CDR3. The gene calls are TRBV27 and TRBJ2-2; D not resolved. Trimming pared 0 bases from V and 5 bases from J, leaving 4 bases between. The CDR3 totals 13 residues. CDR1 MNHEY and CDR2 SMNVEV come from the germline V gene (reference sequence). The CDR3 DNA is TGTGCCAGCAGTTTATCAAGGACCGGGGAGCTGTTTTTT. Its translation: CASSLSRTGELFF.

The CDR3 here is CASSQASADEAFF. The CDR3 DNA is TGCGCCAGCAGCCAAGCGAGTGCAGATGAAGCTTTCTTT. The chain couples TRBV4-1 to TRBJ1-1; D is ambiguous. V dropped 1 base and J dropped 7 bases, with 10 bases sitting between them. The germline CDR1 and CDR2 sequences are MGHRA and YSYEKL. The CDR3 covers 13 residues.